One and the same sample provided the 20 T cell receptor beta chains below, sequenced in a study of T cell clonotyping in hematopoietic cell transplantation. TCRdb keeps only in-frame clones here, not all; method: immunoSEQ multiplex PCR. Here the sample spans tens of thousands of clones, about 96% being singletons. Source material: peripheral blood mononuclear cells. The receptors were gathered from a man aged 25 to 40 in good health. Some clones in this sample may be carry-over from other donors' samples.

The rearrangement joins TRBV2 to TRBJ1-2; D ambiguous. Between the trimmed V and J ends, which lost 8 bases and 0 bases, there was a span of 7 bases. This CDR3 contains 12 residues. Germline-derived CDR1 and CDR2 are SNHLY and FYNNEI. The CDR3 spells CASGRSNYGYTF. In DNA, the CDR3 is TGTGCCAGCGGGCGGTCTAACTATGGCTACACCTTC.

The V and J genes are TRBV9 and TRBJ1-2; weak D call: TRBD1 (6 bases). CDR1 is SGDLS, CDR2 YYNGEE, per germline. The CDR3 loop spans 15 amino acids. Trimming removed 3 bases from V and 2 bases from J, with 14 bases in between. The CDR3 bases are TGTGCCAGCAGCGGGGGGCCGACAGGCAACTATGGCTACACCTTC. This encodes CASSGGPTGNYGYTF. The whole variable domain, filled in from reference TRBV9 and TRBJ1-2, reads DSGVTQTPKHLITATGQRVTLRCSPRSGDLSVYWYQQSLDQGLQFLIQYYNGEERAKGNILERFSAQQFPDLHSELNLSSLELGDSALYFCASSGGPTGNYGYTFGSGTRLTVV.

The chain joins TRBV5-1 to TRBJ2-1, with D unclear. Germline V CDR1 and CDR2: SGHRS, YFSETQ. V was trimmed by 0 bases and J by 5 bases, leaving 15 bases between them. The CDR3 is 16 residues long. Here the CDR3 reads CASSLEGRLSDNEQFF. The CDR3, as DNA: TGCGCCAGCAGCTTGGAGGGCAGACTTTCCGACAATGAGCAGTTCTTC.

The genes are TRBV20-1 and TRBJ1-1, with D unclear. The CDR3 has 11 residues. CDR1 is DFQATT and CDR2 is SNEGSKA in the germline V gene (reference sequence). Trimming took 3 bases from V and 4 from J, leaving 6 bases between them. CDR3 sequence: CSARDGTEAFF. As DNA, the CDR3 is TGCAGTGCTAGGGACGGCACTGAAGCTTTCTTT.

This sequence joins TRBV4-2 and TRBJ1-2; 7 positions match TRBD1. After removal of 4 bases from V and 3 bases from J, the junction contained 11 bases not matched to a gene. The CDR3 runs 16 residues. Germline V gene data show CDR1 as LGHNA and CDR2 as YNFKEQ. The CDR3 DNA reads as TGTGCCAGCAGCCTCAGTCAGGGGGATCTGGACTATGGCTACACCTTC. Its translation: CASSLSQGDLDYGYTF.

The rearrangement links TRBV4-1 to TRBJ1-3; 9 nucleotides align to TRBD1. Germline-derived CDR1 and CDR2 are MGHRA and YSYEKL. The length of the CDR3 is 18 residues. V shed 3 bases and J 4 bases; nucleotides not matched to a gene: 13. In nucleotides, the CDR3 is TGCGCCAGCAGCCAGGGCCCCGGACAGGGGATGAGGGGAAACACCATATATTTT. Translating it yields CASSQGPGQGMRGNTIYF.

The chain carries TRBV5-1 and TRBJ1-1; TRBD1 might be the D (6 bases). Germline CDR1 SGHRS, CDR2 YFSETQ. Trimming took off 1 base at V and 0 bases at J, with 7 bases between the two ends. The CDR3 contains 14 residues. The CDR3: CASSLRGLNTEAFF. As DNA, the CDR3 is TGCGCCAGCAGCTTGAGGGGGTTGAACACTGAAGCTTTCTTT.

V and J are TRBV19 and TRBJ1-4; weak D call: TRBD1 (5 bases). This CDR3 has 15 residues. CDR1 LNHDA and CDR2 SQIVND come from the germline V gene (reference sequence). The ends were cut back, 5 bases at V and 7 bases at J, with 17 bases in the middle. DNA of the CDR3: TGTGCCAGTAGTCCCACGGGACGGCAGGGTGAAAAACTGTTTTTT. Translating gives CASSPTGRQGEKLFF.

This clone has just one count. The rearrangement joins TRBV5-1 to TRBJ2-3; tentative D call: TRBD2 (7 bases). This CDR3 spans 16 amino acids. The V end was cut by 0 bases, the J end by 5 bases, with 16 bases between. Per germline, CDR1 SGHRS and CDR2 YFSETQ. In DNA form, the CDR3 reads TGCGCCAGCAGCTTGGAAGGGGGAGGGCCGGGAGATACGCAGTATTTT. Amino acid sequence: CASSLEGGGPGDTQYF.

This chain links TRBV4-1 with TRBJ2-5; tentatively, D is TRBD1 (6 bases). V shed 5 bases and J shed 5 bases, with 9 bases lying between them. This CDR3 comprises 12 residues. In germline, CDR1 is MGHRA, CDR2 YSYEKL. Here the CDR3 DNA reads TGCGCCAGCAGCAGGGACATGGAGACCCAGTACTTC. Its translation is CASSRDMETQYF.

The J gene is TRBJ2-1, the V gene TRBV11-3; 12 bases align to TRBD1. Germline CDR1 and CDR2: SGHNT and YENEEA. The CDR3 length is 16 residues. Trimming cost V 0 bases and J 10 bases; bases outside gene matches: 7. CDR3 sequence reads: CASSLEGTGGFEEQFF. The CDR3 DNA reads TGTGCCAGCAGCTTAGAGGGGACAGGGGGCTTTGAGGAGCAGTTCTTC.

The rearrangement links TRBV7-3 to TRBJ1-1; tentative D call: TRBD1 (5 bases). V gave up 4 bases and J gave up 5 bases, with 14 bases separating them. Per germline, CDR1 SGHTA and CDR2 FQGTGA. This CDR3 spans 14 amino acids. The CDR3 coding sequence is TGTGCCAGCAGCTCCAATGGGGGAGGTACTGAAGCTTTCTTT. Its protein is CASSSNGGGTEAFF.

The V gene is TRBV15, the J gene TRBJ1-2; D is uncertain. The V gene's germline CDR1 is LNHNV and CDR2 YYDKDF (reference sequence). The CDR3 runs to 14 residues. Trimming removed 3 bases at V and 1 base at J, with 9 bases between. CDR3 nucleotide sequence: TGTGCCACCAGCAGCAACCCGGATAACTATGGCTACACCTTC. It yields the protein CATSSNPDNYGYTF.

This sequence joins TRBV13 and TRBJ1-1, with a possible D match to TRBD1 (5 bases). Germline values: CDR1 PRHDT, CDR2 FYEKMQ (reference sequence). Trimming took 8 bases from V and 6 from J, leaving 13 bases between them. The CDR3 has 12 amino acids. The CDR3 DNA follows: TGTGCCAGCGCCGGAGGGGCCTCTGAAGCTTTCTTT. Translation: CASAGGASEAFF.

The rearrangement links TRBV5-5 to TRBJ1-5, with unresolved D. V lost 4 bases and J lost 0, with 11 bases in between. The germline gives CDR1 SGHKS, CDR2 YYEKEE (reference sequence). This CDR3 has 15 residues. CDR3 amino acids: CASSPRRDSNQPQHF. The CDR3 bases are TGTGCCAGCAGCCCCCGTCGGGATAGCAATCAGCCCCAGCATTTT.

The chain joins TRBV18 to TRBJ2-3, with 9 bases fitting TRBD2. The length of the CDR3 is 16 residues. Germline CDR1 and CDR2: KGHSH and LQKENI. V was clipped by 3 bases and J by 7 bases; unmatched bases: 11. CDR3 in DNA: TGTGCCAGCTCACCGGACTTTGCGGGGGGGCCGCATACGCAGTATTTT. Translation gives CASSPDFAGGPHTQYF.

The V and J genes are TRBV19 and TRBJ1-4, with 8 bases that match TRBD1. Germline loops: CDR1 LNHDA, CDR2 SQIVND (reference sequence). The V segment lost 5 bases and the J segment 8 bases; nucleotides outside the gene matches: 10. The CDR3 is 15 amino acids. The CDR3 bases are TGTGCCAGTAGTGTGCAGGGGGCGCAAGCGGAAAAACTGTTTTTT. Amino acid sequence: CASSVQGAQAEKLFF.

The rearrangement links TRBV6-6 to TRBJ2-6; D remains ambiguous. The CDR3 has 16 residues. Trimming took off 2 bases at V and 2 bases at J, with 10 bases between the two ends. Germline V gene lookup returns CDR1 MNHNY and CDR2 SVGAGI (reference sequence). CDR3 in amino acids: CASSYPARTGANVLTF. The CDR3 bases are TGTGCCAGCAGTTACCCAGCCCGTACTGGGGCCAACGTCCTGACTTTC.

The rearrangement joins TRBV7-9 to TRBJ1-2; 9 bases align to TRBD1. CDR1 is SEHNR and CDR2 is FQNEAQ in the germline V gene (reference sequence). After removal of 1 base from V and 0 bases from J, the junction contained 9 bases not matched to a gene. The length of the CDR3 is 18 residues. This chain's CDR3 is CASSLGEDRGRANYGYTF. CDR3 sequence (DNA): TGTGCCAGCAGCTTAGGGGAGGACAGGGGAAGAGCTAACTATGGCTACACCTTC.

The chain joins TRBV2 to TRBJ1-4; no reliable D call. V gave up 7 bases and J gave up 8 bases, with 11 bases separating them. The CDR3 runs to 12 residues. The germline gives CDR1 SNHLY, CDR2 FYNNEI. CDR3 sequence reads: CASKMAGEKLFF. The CDR3 coding sequence is TGTGCCAGCAAGATGGCGGGCGAAAAACTGTTTTTT.